This T cell receptor (beta chain) came from a study of shared clonotypes between healthy human individuals. Whole-study findings and limits: Rarefaction showed that sequencing of sorted subsets was incomplete (despite large depth). The expectation was that sequencing depth would affect clonotype sharing among donors. Blood was the only sampled material, and tissue repertoires likely differ.

Naive CD8 cells, CD45RO-negative and positively selected for CCR7, excluded terminally differentiated effector memory CD45RA+ cells. With 7 bases removed from V and 8 bases from J, the gap between germline ends came to 23 bases. This CDR3 has 16 residues. From germline, CDR1 is SGHNT and CDR2 YENEEA. Concerning this clone: Its matching antigen is unknown.

Clones were read by immunoSEQ multiplex PCR, and TCRdb kept only the in-frame ones, dropping some. The repertoire has about 2.1 million clones, 93% of them found once; the top ten carry approximately 1.7%. This chain uses TRBV11-3 with TRBJ2-2; D possibly corresponds to TRBD2 (6 bases). The source material was naive CD8+ T cells from PBMCs. The clonotype originates from a man aged 18-30 years in good health. Some clones in this sample may be carry-over from other donors' samples. The DNA for the CDR3 is TGTGCCAGCACCCTGGGCTCAGCTCGGAGGGTAGGGGAGCTGTTTTTT. Amino acids: CASTLGSARRVGELFF.